This T cell receptor (beta chain) was documented in a study of cytomegalovirus exposure and HLA in healthy donors. General observations from the study: The TCR clusters that emerged in the first cohort tended, a later analysis found, to co-occur in the 120 or so validation repertoires.

Of note for this clone: Its antigen is unknown.

Trimming cost V 8 bases and J 9 bases; bases outside gene matches: 5. The CDR3 is 13 residues long. Germline CDR1 reads MNHEY; CDR2 reads SMNVEV (reference sequence). The protocol was immunoSEQ multiplex PCR, while the TCRdb copy is restricted to in-frame clones and leaves out a portion. This sample has tens of thousands of clones, with around 96% found just once. Sequenced: PBMCs. This chain joins TRBV27 and TRBJ2-1; 12 nucleotides match TRBD2. The sequence was obtained from a man aged 18 to 35 in good health and CMV-seropositive. CDR3 region: CASGLTSGGEQFF. The CDR3 nucleotides are TGTGCCAGCGGACTGACTAGCGGGGGTGAGCAGTTCTTC.